This entry lists 18 T cell receptor beta chains sequenced from one sample in a study of CD8 T cells in Susac syndrome. Random hexamers were used to reverse transcribe the RNA input (roughly 0.5 to 1 ug). TCRdb used MiXCR to reprocess the immunoSEQ multiplex PCR reads, holding one entry per CDR3 protein. The sample has about 180,000 distinct CDR3 sequences; around 94% are singletons. What was sequenced was CD4+ T cells from PBMCs. The receptors here all came from a human donor with Susac syndrome.

J is TRBJ2-1 and V is TRBV7-9; 10 bases are a match to TRBD2. Germline CDR1 reads SEHNR; CDR2 reads FQNEAQ (reference sequence). The CDR3 length is 16 residues. V was clipped by 1 base and J by 5 bases; unmatched bases: 5. CDR3 region: CASSLGWLAGDNEQFF. CDR3 coding DNA: TGTGCCAGCAGCTTAGGTTGGCTAGCGGGAGACAATGAGCAGTTCTTC.

This clonotype has a single count. The chain carries TRBV29-1 and TRBJ1-2, with D possibly being TRBD1 (5 bases). V lost 4 bases and J 7 bases, leaving 16 bases between the germline ends. This CDR3 region has 13 residues. CDR1 SQVTM and CDR2 ANQGSEA come from the germline V gene. The CDR3 reads CSVADPGGGGYTF. DNA for the CDR3: TGCAGCGTTGCGGACCCGGGGGGTGGTGGCTACACCTTC.

This clonotype was recorded only once. V usage is TRBV6-5 and J usage is TRBJ2-3; 7 bases are shared with TRBD1. CDR1 is MNHEY, CDR2 SVGAGI, per germline. The V segment lost 0 bases and the J segment 6 bases; nucleotides outside the gene matches: 18. CDR3 size: 19 residues. As DNA, the CDR3 is TGTGCCAGCAGTTACTCAAGGGGGCCCAGTGGTACGGACAGGGATACGCAGTATTTT. This encodes CASSYSRGPSGTDRDTQYF.

The chain uses TRBV28 and TRBJ2-2; D possibly matches TRBD1 or TRBD2 (5 bases each). Germline CDR1 is MDHEN and CDR2 is SYDVKM. There are 14 residues in the CDR3. V lost 7 bases to trimming and J lost 1 base, with 10 bases between them. CDR3 sequence (DNA): TGTGCCAGCAATCCGGGACGGAACACCGGGGAGCTGTTTTTT. The encoded protein is CASNPGRNTGELFF. Drawing the rest from reference TRBV28 and TRBJ2-2, the complete variable domain is DVKVTQSSRYLVKRTGEKVFLECVQDMDHENMFWYRQDPGLGLRLIYFSYDVKMKEKGDIPEGYSVSREKKERFSLILESASTNQTSMYLCASNPGRNTGELFFGEGSRLTVL.

This sequence joins TRBV23-1 and TRBJ2-1; tentative D call: TRBD2 (5 bases). TRBV23-1 is an ORF; its function is uncertain. CDR3 size: 13 residues. Trimming took 7 bases from V and 8 from J, leaving 15 bases between them. The CDR3, as DNA: TGCGCCAGCACGACAACTAGTGCACATGAGCAGTTCTTC. Protein: CASTTTSAHEQFF.

V is TRBV30 and J is TRBJ1-5, with D uncertain. Germline loops: CDR1 GTSNPN, CDR2 SVGIG (reference sequence). The CDR3 has 14 amino acids. Trimming took 0 bases from V and 3 from J, leaving 9 bases between them. CDR3 sequence (DNA): TGTGCCTGGAGTGTACGGGGTTACAATCAGCCCCAGCATTTT. Translation: CAWSVRGYNQPQHF.

The rearrangement joins TRBV12-3 or TRBV12-4 to TRBJ1-1; unclear D gene. This CDR3 region has 13 residues. The germline V and J ends were trimmed by 3 bases and 11 bases, with 16 bases remaining between them. The DNA for the CDR3 is TGTGCCAGCAGTTTCAGCGTCTCCGACTCGGCTTTCTTT. It translates to CASSFSVSDSAFF.

The chain recombines TRBV6-5 with TRBJ1-2, with TRBD1 as a possible D gene (6 bases). The length of the CDR3 is 12 residues. Per the germline V gene, CDR1 is MNHEY and CDR2 is SVGAGI. V lost 5 bases and J lost 7, with 11 bases in between. This CDR3 reads CASSRGTSGYTF. The CDR3 DNA reads as TGTGCCAGCAGTCGAGGGACAAGTGGCTACACCTTC.

This chain uses TRBV29-1 with TRBJ2-2; D ambiguous. Germline V gene data show CDR1 as SQVTM and CDR2 as ANQGSEA. This CDR3 has 10 amino acids. With 7 bases removed from V and 3 bases from J, the gap between germline ends came to 3 bases. CDR3 nucleotide sequence: TGCAGCGGTTACACCGGGGAGCTGTTTTTT. This encodes CSGYTGELFF.

This chain uses TRBV6-6 with TRBJ2-5; a weak D match, TRBD1 (6 bases). Germline lookup yields CDR1 MNHNY and CDR2 SVGAGI (reference sequence). The CDR3 extends over 14 amino acids. Trimming removed 5 bases at V and 1 base at J, with 11 bases between. The CDR3 protein is CASSPSDSQETQYF. In DNA form, the CDR3 reads TGTGCCAGCAGTCCCTCGGACAGCCAAGAGACCCAGTACTTC.

V is TRBV18 and J is TRBJ1-5, with a possible D match to TRBD1 (5 bases). This CDR3 has 16 amino acids. Trimming removed 1 base at V and 1 base at J, with 11 bases between. In germline, CDR1 is KGHSH, CDR2 LQKENI. The CDR3 nucleotides are TGTGCCAGCTCACCACGGGCAGGGCGAAGCAATCAGCCCCAGCATTTT. Translating it yields CASSPRAGRSNQPQHF.

CDR3 region: CASSLDWTRTKGELFF. For the CDR3, the DNA is TGTGCCAGCAGCTTAGATTGGACTAGAACAAAGGGGGAGCTGTTTTTT. This rearrangement joins TRBV11-2 to TRBJ2-2; 7 bases map to TRBD2. V lost 0 bases to trimming and J lost 8 bases; unmatched junction nucleotides: 9. CDR3 length equals 16 residues. Per the germline V gene, CDR1 is SGHAT and CDR2 is FQNNGV. Using reference TRBV11-2 and TRBJ2-2 for the parts outside the CDR3, the full variable domain is EAGVAQSPRYKIIEKRQSVAFWCNPISGHATLYWYQQILGQGPKLLIQFQNNGVVDDSQLPKDRFSAERLKGVDSTLKIQPAKLEDSAVYLCASSLDWTRTKGELFFGEGSRLTVL.

This rearrangement joins TRBV3-1 to TRBJ1-2; 7 positions match TRBD1. J lost 8 bases, V lost 0 bases, and 6 bases had no gene match. Germline CDR1 LGHDT, CDR2 YNNKEL (reference sequence). This CDR3 comprises 14 residues. The CDR3 protein is CASSQDSRQGGYTF. The CDR3 bases are TGTGCCAGCAGCCAAGATTCCCGACAGGGCGGCTACACCTTC.

The gene calls are TRBV20-1 and TRBJ1-1; 11 bases line up with TRBD1. Germline assignment: CDR1 DFQATT and CDR2 SNEGSKA (reference sequence). The CDR3 consists of 15 residues. Trimming removed 4 bases from V and 0 bases from J; junction bases left unmatched: 4. This CDR3 is CSATGTGGLNTEAFF. CDR3 DNA: TGCAGTGCTACGGGGACAGGGGGATTGAACACTGAAGCTTTCTTT.

This rearrangement joins TRBV4-3 to TRBJ2-1; 8 bases are shared with TRBD2. The germline V gene has CDR1 LGHNA and CDR2 YSLEER. The CDR3 is 16 amino acids. V shed 1 base and J 2 bases; nucleotides not matched to a gene: 4. For the CDR3, the DNA is TGCGCCAGCAGCCAAGCGGGGGGGAGAACCTACAATGAGCAGTTCTTC. It is translated as CASSQAGGRTYNEQFF.

In DNA form, the CDR3 reads TGTGCCAGCAGCACCTACAGGGGGAACAACACTGAAGCTTTCTTT. Translating it yields CASSTYRGNNTEAFF. The chain carries TRBV7-9 and TRBJ1-1; the match to TRBD1 covers 8 bases. The CDR3 has 15 amino acids. Germline V gene data show CDR1 as SEHNR and CDR2 as FQNEAQ (reference sequence). The V segment lost 5 bases and the J segment 2 bases; nucleotides outside the gene matches: 7.

This sequence joins TRBV7-9 and TRBJ2-7; 10 bases are shared with TRBD1. Germline lookup yields CDR1 SEHNR and CDR2 FQNEAQ (reference sequence). V trimming: 4 bases; J trimming: 5 bases; junction bases outside the gene matches: 5. This CDR3 comprises 14 residues. The DNA for the CDR3 is TGTGCCAGCAGCTGGGACAGGGGCGGCGACGAGCAGTACTTC. It specifies CASSWDRGGDEQYF.

About this clonotype: A junction end diverges from the germline sequence, so it may reflect a read error. The chain is built from TRBV18 and TRBJ2-7; D gene uncertain. Germline loops: CDR1 KGHSH, CDR2 LQKENI. The CDR3 extends over 12 amino acids. The CDR3 loop is CASSPYSDEQYF. As DNA, the CDR3 is TGTGCCAGCTCACCATACTCCGACGAGCAGTACTTC.